The 5 T cell receptor beta chains below all came from one sample that was sequenced in a study of T cells in Graves' hyperthyroidism and ophthalmopathy. The source material, RNA transcripts, was used to amplify TCR beta CDR3 regions. The HTBI primer set was used in a first-round RT-PCR of the TCR CDR3. TCRdb recomputed calls from the multiplex PCR reads with MiXCR, one row per CDR3 protein. The profile covers over 700,000 distinct CDR3 sequences, with roughly 20% appearing a single time and 16% taken by the ten largest. The sequenced material came from blood. The source is a woman between 50 and 59 years old with Graves' hyperthyroidism that later progressed to Graves' ophthalmopathy.

This clonotype was seen ten or more times. This rearrangement joins TRBV29-1 to TRBJ2-1; D gene uncertain. With 7 bases removed from V and 5 bases from J, the gap between germline ends came to 15 bases. Germline V gene sequence: CDR1 SQVTM, CDR2 ANQGSEA. The CDR3 has 13 amino acids. The CDR3 bases are TGCAGCGCCGCCCCGCCGGAGAACAATGAGCAGTTCTTC. It specifies CSAAPPENNEQFF.

The V and J genes are TRBV4-1 and TRBJ1-1; 9 nucleotides line up with TRBD1. V trimming: 1 base; J trimming: 5 bases; junction bases outside the gene matches: 14. CDR3 length equals 18 residues. Germline loops: CDR1 MGHRA, CDR2 YSYEKL. CDR3 loop: CASSQGSLPRTGVTEAFF. The CDR3 DNA is TGCGCCAGCAGCCAAGGGTCCCTACCTCGGACAGGGGTGACTGAAGCTTTCTTT.

The CDR3: CASSFAMTMDQPQHF. In DNA form, the CDR3 reads TGTGCCAGCAGTTTCGCGATGACGATGGATCAGCCCCAGCATTTT. The V call is TRBV6-5, the J call TRBJ1-5, with unresolved D. Trimming took off 4 bases at V and 5 bases at J, with 15 bases between the two ends. The CDR3 contains 15 residues. CDR1 is MNHEY and CDR2 is SVGAGI in the germline V gene.

This clonotype was seen at least ten times. This sequence joins TRBV11-2 and TRBJ2-7; D uncertain. Germline CDR1 and CDR2: SGHAT and FQNNGV. This CDR3 spans 14 amino acids. V lost 1 base and J lost 3, with 10 bases in between. The CDR3 DNA reads TGTGCCAGCAGCTTAGCCCGGCGGAACTACGAGCAGTACTTC. It is translated as CASSLARRNYEQYF.

This clonotype was seen a handful of times. The chain uses TRBV10-2 and TRBJ2-1; perhaps TRBD2 as D (6 bases). V was trimmed by 4 bases and J by 10 bases, leaving 14 bases between them. This CDR3 contains 13 residues. Looked up from germline, CDR1 is WSHSY and CDR2 is SAAADI. CDR3 DNA sequence: TGCGCCAGCAGTGGGGTGGAGGGAATCGAGCAGTTCTTC. Translating it yields CASSGVEGIEQFF.